This TCR beta chain was captured in a study of blood T cells in healthy people across ages. Primed by a sample-barcoded 5' primer and a J-beta primer mix, a second PCR proceeded for 7 to 11 cycles. From the 5' RACE reads, TCRdb called clonotypes with MiXCR, one entry per CDR3 protein. Here the sample spans around 800,000 distinct CDR3 sequences, roughly 26% being singletons. CDR1 is SGHRS and CDR2 is YFSETQ in the germline V gene. V gave up 3 bases and J gave up 3 bases; unmatched junction bases: 8. The CDR3 spans 15 residues. This sample was shared with a second study, whose subject was T cells of mothers and their children.

The TCR sequence derives from a boy between 10 and 17 years old in good health. J is TRBJ2-7 and V is TRBV5-1; TRBD1 agrees at 8 bases. Sequencing input: blood. The CDR3 sequence is CASSWGRTGIYEQYF. The CDR3 nucleotides read TGCGCCAGCAGCTGGGGGAGGACAGGGATCTACGAGCAGTACTTC.